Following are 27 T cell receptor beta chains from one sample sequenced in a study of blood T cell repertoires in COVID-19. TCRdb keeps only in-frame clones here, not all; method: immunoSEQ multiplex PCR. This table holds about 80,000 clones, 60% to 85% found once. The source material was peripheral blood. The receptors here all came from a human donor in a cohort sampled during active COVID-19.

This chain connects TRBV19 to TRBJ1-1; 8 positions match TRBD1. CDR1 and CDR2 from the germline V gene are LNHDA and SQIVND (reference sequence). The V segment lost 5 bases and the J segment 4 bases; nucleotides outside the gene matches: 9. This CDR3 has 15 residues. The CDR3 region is CASSSLDRAGTEAFF. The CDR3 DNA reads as TGTGCCAGTAGTTCTTTGGACAGGGCGGGCACTGAAGCTTTCTTT. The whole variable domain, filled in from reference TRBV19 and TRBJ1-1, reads DGGITQSPKYLFRKEGQNVTLSCEQNLNHDAMYWYRQDPGQGLRLIYYSQIVNDFQKGDIAEGYSVSREKKESFPLTVTSAQKNPTAFYLCASSSLDRAGTEAFFGQGTRLTVV.

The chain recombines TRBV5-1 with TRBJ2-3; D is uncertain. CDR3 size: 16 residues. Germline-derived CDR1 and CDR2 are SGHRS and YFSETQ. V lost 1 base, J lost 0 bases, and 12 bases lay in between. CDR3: CASSLFGFASTDTQYF. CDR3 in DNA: TGCGCCAGCAGCTTGTTCGGGTTCGCTAGCACAGATACGCAGTATTTT.

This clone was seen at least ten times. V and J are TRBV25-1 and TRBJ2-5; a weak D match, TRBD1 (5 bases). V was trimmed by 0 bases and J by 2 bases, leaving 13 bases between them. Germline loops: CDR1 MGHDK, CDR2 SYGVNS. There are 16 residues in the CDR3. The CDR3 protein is CASSEYNRPDQETQYF. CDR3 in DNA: TGTGCCAGCAGTGAATATAACAGGCCAGATCAAGAGACCCAGTACTTC.

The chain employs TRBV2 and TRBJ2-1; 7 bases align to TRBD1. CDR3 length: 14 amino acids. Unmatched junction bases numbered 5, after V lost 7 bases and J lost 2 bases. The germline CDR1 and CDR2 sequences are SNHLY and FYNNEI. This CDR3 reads CASIDRDPYNEQFF. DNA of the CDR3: TGTGCCAGCATAGACAGGGATCCCTACAATGAGCAGTTCTTC.

In nucleotides, the CDR3 is TGTGCCAGCTCACCCCCGGGGAAACCGTTGGGCTACACCTTC. Translated: CASSPPGKPLGYTF. V is TRBV18 and J is TRBJ1-2; D is unclear. V lost 3 bases and J 8 bases, leaving 16 bases between the germline ends. Per the germline V gene, CDR1 is KGHSH and CDR2 is LQKENI. This CDR3 is 14 amino acids long.

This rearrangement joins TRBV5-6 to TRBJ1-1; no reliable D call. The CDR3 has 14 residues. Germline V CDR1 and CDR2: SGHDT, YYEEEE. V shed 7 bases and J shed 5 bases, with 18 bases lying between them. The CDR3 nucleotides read TGTGCCAGCGCCCGACCCTATGAGAGGACTGAAGCTTTCTTT. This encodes CASARPYERTEAFF.

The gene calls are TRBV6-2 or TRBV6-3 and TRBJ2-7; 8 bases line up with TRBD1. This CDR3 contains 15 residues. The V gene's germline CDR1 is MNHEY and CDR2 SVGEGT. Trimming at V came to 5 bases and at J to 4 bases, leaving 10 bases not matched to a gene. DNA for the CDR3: TGTGCCAGCAGTCCAGGACAGGGACTCCGTTACGAGCAGTACTTC. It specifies CASSPGQGLRYEQYF.

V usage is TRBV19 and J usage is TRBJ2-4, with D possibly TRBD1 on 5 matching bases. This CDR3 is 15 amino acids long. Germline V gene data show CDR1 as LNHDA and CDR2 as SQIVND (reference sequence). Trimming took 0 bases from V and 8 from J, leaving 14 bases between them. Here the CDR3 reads CASSIDPPGMHIQYF. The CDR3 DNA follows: TGTGCCAGTAGTATAGATCCCCCAGGGATGCACATTCAGTACTTC.

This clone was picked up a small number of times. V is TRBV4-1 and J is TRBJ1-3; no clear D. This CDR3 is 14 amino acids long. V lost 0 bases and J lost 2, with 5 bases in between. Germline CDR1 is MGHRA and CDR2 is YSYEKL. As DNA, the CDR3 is TGCGCCAGCAGCCAAGATCCGGCTGGAAACACCATATATTTT. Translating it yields CASSQDPAGNTIYF.

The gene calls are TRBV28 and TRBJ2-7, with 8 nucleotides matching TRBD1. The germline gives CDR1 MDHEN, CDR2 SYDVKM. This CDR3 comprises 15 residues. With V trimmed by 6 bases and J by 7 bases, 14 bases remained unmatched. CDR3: CASSPPTGAMGEQYF. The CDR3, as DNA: TGTGCCAGCAGCCCCCCGACAGGGGCCATGGGGGAGCAGTACTTC.

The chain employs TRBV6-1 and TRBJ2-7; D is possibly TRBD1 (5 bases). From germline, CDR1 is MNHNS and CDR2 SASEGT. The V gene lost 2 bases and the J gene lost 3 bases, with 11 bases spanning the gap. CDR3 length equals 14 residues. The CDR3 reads CASSELRQLYEQYV. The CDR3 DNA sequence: TGTGCCAGCAGTGAATTAAGACAGCTCTACGAGCAGTACGTC.

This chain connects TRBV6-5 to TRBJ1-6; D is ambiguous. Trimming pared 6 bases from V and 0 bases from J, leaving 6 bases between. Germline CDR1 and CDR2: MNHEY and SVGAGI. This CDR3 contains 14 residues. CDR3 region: CASRRSSYNSPLHF. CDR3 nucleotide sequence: TGTGCCAGCAGGCGAAGCTCCTATAATTCACCCCTCCACTTT.

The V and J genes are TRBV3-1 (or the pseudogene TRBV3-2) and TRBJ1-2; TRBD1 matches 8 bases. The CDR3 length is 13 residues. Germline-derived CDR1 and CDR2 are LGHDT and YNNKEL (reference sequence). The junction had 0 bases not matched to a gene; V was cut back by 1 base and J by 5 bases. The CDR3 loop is CASSQGQGYGYTF. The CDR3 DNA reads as TGTGCCAGCAGCCAAGGACAGGGGTATGGCTACACCTTC.

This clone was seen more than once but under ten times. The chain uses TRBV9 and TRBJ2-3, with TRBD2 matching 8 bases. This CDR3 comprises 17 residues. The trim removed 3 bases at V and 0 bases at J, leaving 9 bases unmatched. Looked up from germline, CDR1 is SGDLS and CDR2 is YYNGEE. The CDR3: CASSGTPSGLSTDTQYF. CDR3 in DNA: TGTGCCAGCAGCGGTACCCCTAGCGGGCTGAGCACAGATACGCAGTATTTT.

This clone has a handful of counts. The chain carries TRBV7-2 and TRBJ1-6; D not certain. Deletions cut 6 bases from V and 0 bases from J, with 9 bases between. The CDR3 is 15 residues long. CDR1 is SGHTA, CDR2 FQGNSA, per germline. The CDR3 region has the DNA TGTGCCAGCAGTTCACTTAGCTCCTATAATTCACCCCTCCACTTT. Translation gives CASSSLSSYNSPLHF.

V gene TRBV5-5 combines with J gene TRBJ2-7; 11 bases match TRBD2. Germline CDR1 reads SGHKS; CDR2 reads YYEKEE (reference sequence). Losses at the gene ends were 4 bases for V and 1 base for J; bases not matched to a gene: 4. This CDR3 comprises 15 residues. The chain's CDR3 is CASSVTSGSSYEQYV. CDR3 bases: TGTGCCAGCAGCGTAACTAGCGGGAGTTCCTACGAGCAGTACGTC.

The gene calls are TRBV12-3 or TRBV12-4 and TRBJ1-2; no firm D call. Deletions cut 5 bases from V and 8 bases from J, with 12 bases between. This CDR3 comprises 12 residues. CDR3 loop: CASSPALRGYTF. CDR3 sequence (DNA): TGTGCCAGCAGTCCGGCCCTGAGGGGCTACACCTTC.

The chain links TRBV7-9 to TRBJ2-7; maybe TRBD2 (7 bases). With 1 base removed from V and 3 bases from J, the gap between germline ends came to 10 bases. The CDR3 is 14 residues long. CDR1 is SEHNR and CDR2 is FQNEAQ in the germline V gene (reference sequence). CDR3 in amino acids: CASSLGGGGYEQYV. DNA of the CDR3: TGTGCCAGCAGCTTAGGAGGGGGGGGCTACGAGCAGTACGTC.

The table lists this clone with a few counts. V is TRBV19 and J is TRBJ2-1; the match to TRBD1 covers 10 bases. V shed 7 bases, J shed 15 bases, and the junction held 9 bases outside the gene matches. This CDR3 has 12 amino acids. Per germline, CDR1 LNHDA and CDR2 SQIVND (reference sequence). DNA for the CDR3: TGTGCCAGTAATTTCGGGACAGGGGTGACGTTCTTC. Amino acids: CASNFGTGVTFF. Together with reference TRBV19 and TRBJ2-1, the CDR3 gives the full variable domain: DGGITQSPKYLFRKEGQNVTLSCEQNLNHDAMYWYRQDPGQGLRLIYYSQIVNDFQKGDIAEGYSVSREKKESFPLTVTSAQKNPTAFYLCASNFGTGVTFFGPGTRLTVL.

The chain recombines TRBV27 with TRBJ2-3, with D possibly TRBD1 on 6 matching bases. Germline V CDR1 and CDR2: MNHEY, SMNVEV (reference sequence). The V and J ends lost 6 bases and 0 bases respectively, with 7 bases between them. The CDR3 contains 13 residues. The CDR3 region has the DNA TGTGCCAGCAGACAGGGAAGCACAGATACGCAGTATTTT. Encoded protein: CASRQGSTDTQYF.

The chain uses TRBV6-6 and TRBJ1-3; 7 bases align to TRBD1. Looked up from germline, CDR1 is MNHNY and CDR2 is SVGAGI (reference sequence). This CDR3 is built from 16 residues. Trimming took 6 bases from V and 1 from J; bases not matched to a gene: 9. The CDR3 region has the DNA TGTGCCAGCAGAACCGGGACAGACTTTTCTGGAAACACCATATATTTT. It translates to CASRTGTDFSGNTIYF.

The CDR3 bases are TGTGCCAGCAGCCTAGGGGCAGAGAATCAGCCCCAGCATTTT. Translated: CASSLGAENQPQHF. The chain uses TRBV11-2 and TRBJ1-5, with D possibly TRBD1 on 5 matching bases. CDR3 size: 14 residues. From germline, CDR1 is SGHAT and CDR2 FQNNGV. V was cut by 5 bases and J by 4 bases, with 12 bases left in between.

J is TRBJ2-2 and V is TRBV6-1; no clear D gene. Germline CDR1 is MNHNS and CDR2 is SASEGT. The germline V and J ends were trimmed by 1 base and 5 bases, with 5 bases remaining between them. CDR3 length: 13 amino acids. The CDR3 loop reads CASSEVRTGELFF. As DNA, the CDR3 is TGTGCCAGCAGTGAAGTTAGAACCGGGGAGCTGTTTTTT.

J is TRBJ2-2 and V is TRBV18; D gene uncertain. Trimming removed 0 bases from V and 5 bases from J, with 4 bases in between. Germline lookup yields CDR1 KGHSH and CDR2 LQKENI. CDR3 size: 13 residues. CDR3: CASSPPTTGELFF. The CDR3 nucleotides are TGTGCCAGCTCACCACCCACAACCGGGGAGCTGTTTTTT.

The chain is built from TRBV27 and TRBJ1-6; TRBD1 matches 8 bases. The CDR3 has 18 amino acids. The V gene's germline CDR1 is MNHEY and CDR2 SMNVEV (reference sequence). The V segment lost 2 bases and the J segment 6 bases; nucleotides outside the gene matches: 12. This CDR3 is CASSLPRNPGQVNSPLHF. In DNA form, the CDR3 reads TGTGCCAGCAGTTTACCCAGAAACCCGGGACAGGTTAATTCACCCCTCCACTTT.

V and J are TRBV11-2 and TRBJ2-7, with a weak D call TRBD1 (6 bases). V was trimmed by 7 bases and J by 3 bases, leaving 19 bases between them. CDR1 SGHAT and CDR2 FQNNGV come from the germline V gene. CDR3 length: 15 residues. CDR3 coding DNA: TGTGCCAGCACACAGTGGAGGACAGTGGGCTACGAGCAGTACTTC. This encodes CASTQWRTVGYEQYF.

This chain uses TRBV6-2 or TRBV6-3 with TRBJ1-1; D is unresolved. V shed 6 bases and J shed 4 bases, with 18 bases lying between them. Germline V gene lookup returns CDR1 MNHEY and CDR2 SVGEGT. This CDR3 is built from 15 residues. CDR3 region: CASSLQSVEITEAFF. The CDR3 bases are TGTGCCAGCAGCTTACAGTCAGTAGAGATCACTGAAGCTTTCTTT.